A single sample gave rise to the 29 T cell receptor beta chains below, sequenced in a study of shared clonotypes between healthy human individuals. The table came from immunoSEQ multiplex PCR; TCRdb's copy has only in-frame clones and leaves some out. The repertoire holds some 2,000,000 clones, with more than 90% as singletons. Sequenced material: naive CD4+ T cells sorted from blood. As to subset: CD45RA+ positively selected. All receptors come from a man younger than 35 in good health.

The chain joins TRBV5-1 to TRBJ2-2, with a tentative D call TRBD1 (6 bases). Looked up from germline, CDR1 is SGHRS and CDR2 is YFSETQ. V was clipped by 5 bases and J by 7 bases, with 15 bases between them. CDR3 length equals 14 residues. CDR3 DNA sequence: TGCGCCAGCAGAGGCGGACAGCCAGTCGGGGAGCTGTTTTTT. Amino acid sequence: CASRGGQPVGELFF. Full variable domain (missing parts from reference TRBV5-1 and TRBJ2-2): KAGVTQTPRYLIKTRGQQVTLSCSPISGHRSVSWYQQTPGQGLQFLFEYFSETQRNKGNFPGRFSGRQFSNSRSEMNVSTLELGDSALYLCASRGGQPVGELFFGEGSRLTVL.

This clone was observed once. The rearrangement uses TRBV9 and TRBJ2-2; no definite D call. Trimming pared 0 bases from V and 5 bases from J, leaving 14 bases between. The CDR3 has 16 residues. The germline V gene encodes CDR1 SGDLS and CDR2 YYNGEE. The CDR3 DNA sequence: TGTGCCAGCAGCGTAGGGCTGGGTGGAAATACCGGGGAGCTGTTTTTT. Its translation is CASSVGLGGNTGELFF. The variable domain in full, completed from reference TRBV9 and TRBJ2-2, reads DSGVTQTPKHLITATGQRVTLRCSPRSGDLSVYWYQQSLDQGLQFLIQYYNGEERAKGNILERFSAQQFPDLHSELNLSSLELGDSALYFCASSVGLGGNTGELFFGEGSRLTVL.

A note on this clone: The sample has other DNA sequences that encode this CDR3 too. V is TRBV9 and J is TRBJ1-1; tentative D call: TRBD1 (5 bases). Trimming cost V 0 bases and J 6 bases, with 12 bases left between them. Per the germline V gene, CDR1 is SGDLS and CDR2 is YYNGEE. The CDR3 runs to 14 residues. The CDR3 DNA reads TGTGCCAGCAGCGTAGTCGGGGGGGATTCTGAAGCTTTCTTT. Protein product: CASSVVGGDSEAFF.

The rearrangement joins TRBV5-4 to TRBJ2-3, with 10 bases lining up with TRBD2. The germline gives CDR1 SGHNT, CDR2 YYREEE (reference sequence). V gave up 4 bases and J gave up 3 bases; unmatched junction bases: 8. The CDR3 runs 16 residues. The CDR3 is CASSPPSGGRTDTQYF. DNA for the CDR3: TGTGCCAGCAGCCCTCCTAGCGGGGGTAGAACAGATACGCAGTATTTT.

This clone was counted a single time. The CDR3 loop is CASSPAPLFEQYF. The DNA of the CDR3 is TGTGCCAGCAGCCCCGCCCCGCTTTTCGAGCAGTACTTC. The J gene is TRBJ2-7, the V gene TRBV5-8; no clear D gene. The CDR3 has 13 residues. Per the germline V gene, CDR1 is SGHTS and CDR2 is YDEGEE. Trimming cost V 4 bases and J 6 bases, with 14 bases left between them.

The CDR3: CAISESSQGGYGYTF. In nucleotides, the CDR3 is TGTGCCATCAGTGAGTCGAGCCAGGGGGGCTATGGCTACACCTTC. This sequence joins TRBV10-3 and TRBJ1-2; TRBD1 matches at 7 bases. CDR3 length: 15 amino acids. Germline V lookup: CDR1 ENHRY, CDR2 SYGVKD. The ends lost 0 bases at V and 4 bases at J; junction bases unmatched: 5.

The chain employs TRBV6-6 and TRBJ1-5; D is possibly TRBD1 (5 bases). Germline V gives CDR1 MNHNY, CDR2 SVGAGI (reference sequence). CDR3 length: 14 amino acids. V was shortened by 4 bases and J by 3 bases, with 10 bases between the two germline ends. This CDR3 is CASSSRQTNQPQHF. The CDR3 DNA reads TGTGCCAGCAGTTCAAGACAGACCAATCAGCCCCAGCATTTT.

This clone was observed a single time. The chain has TRBV5-5 and TRBJ1-6; TRBD1 matches at 7 bases. CDR3 length: 14 amino acids. V shed 4 bases and J 8 bases; nucleotides not matched to a gene: 6. Germline CDR1 and CDR2: SGHKS and YYEKEE (reference sequence). The CDR3 nucleotides read TGTGCCAGCAGCCTCGACAGGGCTTATTCACCCCTCCACTTT. Translation: CASSLDRAYSPLHF.

The V and J genes are TRBV6-5 and TRBJ1-1, with a weak D call TRBD1 (6 bases). The V and J ends lost 0 bases and 10 bases respectively, with 18 bases between them. CDR3 length: 15 residues. Germline CDR1 reads MNHEY; CDR2 reads SVGAGI. The CDR3 loop reads CASSYSATGPRTAFF. The CDR3 DNA is TGTGCCAGCAGTTACTCCGCGACAGGCCCCCGGACAGCTTTCTTT.

The chain carries TRBV6-1 and TRBJ2-7; 7 bases fit TRBD2. The J segment lost 4 bases and the V segment lost 5 bases, leaving 8 bases of the junction unmatched. The germline CDR1 and CDR2 sequences are MNHNS and SASEGT. CDR3 size: 14 residues. Here the CDR3 reads CASSKYRGEYEQYF. In DNA form, the CDR3 reads TGTGCCAGCAGTAAGTACCGGGGGGAATACGAGCAGTACTTC.

V and J are TRBV10-3 and TRBJ1-1; a possible D gene is TRBD1 (5 bases). Germline values: CDR1 ENHRY, CDR2 SYGVKD. There are 17 residues in the CDR3. V lost 6 bases to trimming and J lost 1 base, with 21 bases between them. CDR3 in DNA: TGTGCCATCAGACCGGGTGTTGGGGGGTCGCAGAACACTGAAGCTTTCTTT. Protein: CAIRPGVGGSQNTEAFF.

The chain uses TRBV7-3 and TRBJ2-4; TRBD1 might be the D (6 bases). Germline V gene data show CDR1 as SGHTA and CDR2 as FQGTGA. The V gene lost 1 base and the J gene lost 8 bases, with 9 bases spanning the gap. This CDR3 contains 13 residues. CDR3 amino acids: CASSLNRDDIQYF. DNA of the CDR3: TGTGCCAGCAGCTTAAACAGGGACGACATTCAGTACTTC.

The chain couples TRBV6-5 to TRBJ2-7, with D perhaps given as TRBD1 or TRBD2 (5 bases each). Between the trimmed V and J ends, which lost 6 bases and 2 bases, there was a span of 14 bases. The germline CDR1 and CDR2 sequences are MNHEY and SVGAGI. CDR3 length equals 14 residues. The CDR3 region is CASRRDGGTYEQYF. CDR3 sequence (DNA): TGTGCCAGCAGACGGGACGGCGGAACCTACGAGCAGTACTTC.

A note on this clone: Distinct nucleotide sequences in the sample also encode this CDR3. This chain uses TRBV7-2 with TRBJ1-2; no firm D call. CDR3 length equals 13 residues. The ends were cut back, 2 bases at V and 2 bases at J, with 6 bases in the middle. Germline CDR1 is SGHTA and CDR2 is FQGNSA. The CDR3 sequence: CASSLRGNYGYTF. The CDR3 region has the DNA TGTGCCAGCAGCTTACGAGGGAACTATGGCTACACCTTC.

The chain links TRBV5-1 to TRBJ2-1, with TRBD2 identical over 10 bases. The J segment lost 8 bases and the V segment lost 0 bases, leaving 5 bases of the junction unmatched. CDR1 is SGHRS, CDR2 YFSETQ, per germline. There are 15 residues in the CDR3. The CDR3 loop is CASSLVASGSHEQFF. The CDR3 coding sequence is TGCGCCAGCAGCTTGGTGGCTAGCGGGAGCCATGAGCAGTTCTTC.

This chain connects TRBV5-6 to TRBJ2-4, with 10 bases lining up with TRBD1. This CDR3 contains 13 residues. V trimming: 0 bases; J trimming: 14 bases; junction bases outside the gene matches: 5. Germline V lookup: CDR1 SGHDT, CDR2 YYEEEE. For the CDR3, the DNA is TGTGCCAGCAGCTTGGTTGACAGGGGGCTTGAGTACTTC. Its protein is CASSLVDRGLEYF.

The rearrangement uses TRBV7-9 and TRBJ2-7, with D maybe TRBD1 (7 bases). This CDR3 comprises 14 residues. The germline gives CDR1 SEHNR, CDR2 FQNEAQ (reference sequence). V lost 2 bases to trimming and J lost 6 bases, with 14 bases between them. CDR3 in DNA: TGTGCCAGCAGCTTACGACAGGGAGGCTCCGAGCAGTACTTC. Encoded protein: CASSLRQGGSEQYF.

The chain has TRBV5-1 and TRBJ2-7, with a tentative D call TRBD1 (6 bases). This CDR3 comprises 15 residues. The germline V gene encodes CDR1 SGHRS and CDR2 YFSETQ. V lost 3 bases and J 1 base, leaving 14 bases between the germline ends. The CDR3 spells CASSYTTGFSYEQYF. In DNA, the CDR3 is TGCGCCAGCAGCTATACAACAGGGTTTTCCTACGAGCAGTACTTC.

Comments on this clone: In the same sample, other DNA sequences code for this CDR3. J is TRBJ1-5 and V is TRBV6-5, with no clear D. In germline, CDR1 is MNHEY, CDR2 SVGAGI. The CDR3 loop spans 13 amino acids. V lost 6 bases to trimming and J lost 9 bases, with 15 bases between them. The CDR3 DNA follows: TGTGCCAGCAGCCCCCCCGGAGGTGGGCCCCAGCATTTT. Its translation is CASSPPGGGPQHF.

The chain couples TRBV11-2 to TRBJ2-7, with unresolved D. This CDR3 is built from 14 residues. Trimming cost V 1 base and J 1 base, with 8 bases left between them. Germline-derived CDR1 and CDR2 are SGHAT and FQNNGV. The DNA of the CDR3 is TGTGCCAGCAGCTTAGCAGATCATTCCTACGAGCAGTACTTC. As protein: CASSLADHSYEQYF. The full variable domain, its missing parts supplied by reference TRBV11-2 and TRBJ2-7, is EAGVAQSPRYKIIEKRQSVAFWCNPISGHATLYWYQQILGQGPKLLIQFQNNGVVDDSQLPKDRFSAERLKGVDSTLKIQPAKLEDSAVYLCASSLADHSYEQYFGPGTRLTVT.

The chain combines TRBV2 with TRBJ2-7, with 15 bases lining up with TRBD2. V lost 7 bases, J lost 8 bases, and 9 bases stayed unmatched. The CDR3 length is 15 residues. Germline-derived CDR1 and CDR2 are SNHLY and FYNNEI. The CDR3 protein is CASIEGLAGGRQQYF. The CDR3 DNA is TGTGCCAGCATAGAGGGACTAGCGGGGGGCCGGCAGCAGTACTTC.

CDR3 region: CASSTGTSGRYNEQFF. Here the CDR3 DNA reads TGCGCCAGCAGTACCGGGACTAGCGGTCGCTACAATGAGCAGTTCTTC. The chain links TRBV10-1 to TRBJ2-1; 11 bases match TRBD2. The trim removed 5 bases at V and 3 bases at J, leaving 6 bases unmatched. The CDR3 loop spans 16 amino acids. Germline CDR1 and CDR2: WNHNN and SYGVQD (reference sequence).

The chain uses TRBV6-1 and TRBJ1-2; possibly TRBD1 for D (5 bases). CDR1 is MNHNS, CDR2 SASEGT, per germline. V lost 2 bases and J 4 bases, leaving 11 bases between the germline ends. The CDR3 extends over 14 amino acids. CDR3 in amino acids: CASSEYGGSYGYTF. In DNA, the CDR3 is TGTGCCAGCAGTGAATATGGGGGATCCTATGGCTACACCTTC.

The chain recombines TRBV4-2 with TRBJ2-3, with 8 bases fitting TRBD2. Trimming took 1 base from V and 6 from J; bases not matched to a gene: 6. In germline, CDR1 is LGHNA, CDR2 YNFKEQ. CDR3 length: 15 residues. The CDR3 sequence is CASSQGLAGRDTQYF. The CDR3 bases are TGTGCCAGCAGCCAAGGTTTAGCGGGGCGGGATACGCAGTATTTT.

The chain has TRBV14 and TRBJ2-3, with TRBD2 as a possible D gene (5 bases). V shed 2 bases and J shed 0 bases, with 15 bases lying between them. Germline V lookup: CDR1 SGHDN, CDR2 FVKESK. The CDR3 extends over 17 amino acids. CDR3 in amino acids: CASSQLIGGLSTDTQYF. In DNA, the CDR3 is TGTGCCAGCAGCCAATTAATTGGCGGGCTTAGCACAGATACGCAGTATTTT.

This chain links TRBV7-3 with TRBJ2-1; no definite D call. Germline V lookup: CDR1 SGHTA, CDR2 FQGTGA. Trimming left V 2 bases short and J 2 bases short, with 10 bases between. The CDR3 contains 15 residues. The CDR3 DNA sequence: TGTGCCAGCAGCTTAGAGGCGGCCACCTACAATGAGCAGTTCTTC. It translates to CASSLEAATYNEQFF.

The chain joins TRBV9 to TRBJ2-3; weak D call: TRBD1 (5 bases). Trimming shortened V by 0 bases and J by 4 bases, and 15 bases separated the two germline ends. Germline CDR1 reads SGDLS; CDR2 reads YYNGEE. The CDR3 sequence is 16 residues long. In DNA, the CDR3 is TGTGCCAGCAGCGTAGGCGACGGCAGGGTGGCAGATACGCAGTATTTT. This codes for CASSVGDGRVADTQYF. The full variable domain, completed using reference TRBV9 and TRBJ2-3, is DSGVTQTPKHLITATGQRVTLRCSPRSGDLSVYWYQQSLDQGLQFLIQYYNGEERAKGNILERFSAQQFPDLHSELNLSSLELGDSALYFCASSVGDGRVADTQYFGPGTRLTVL.

The chain recombines TRBV5-1 with TRBJ2-3, with a possible D match to TRBD2 (6 bases). The V and J ends lost 4 bases and 0 bases respectively, with 15 bases between them. Germline CDR1 and CDR2: SGHRS and YFSETQ. The CDR3 covers 16 residues. In DNA form, the CDR3 reads TGCGCCAGCAGCGCTGGGGGACTCACTAGCACAGATACGCAGTATTTT. Protein: CASSAGGLTSTDTQYF.

The chain couples TRBV10-2 to TRBJ2-2; D gene uncertain. V was shortened by 10 bases and J by 1 base, with 13 bases between the two germline ends. CDR3 length: 14 amino acids. The germline gives CDR1 WSHSY, CDR2 SAAADI. The CDR3 sequence is CATDVGMNTGELFF. CDR3 DNA: TGCGCCACGGACGTTGGCATGAACACCGGGGAGCTGTTTTTT.